A selection of T cell receptor beta chains follows, all from one sample in a study of T cells in Graves' hyperthyroidism and ophthalmopathy. TCRdb processed the multiplex PCR reads anew with MiXCR; each CDR3 protein has one entry. The sample holds hundreds of thousands of distinct CDR3 sequences, approximately 14% seen once. The sequenced sample consisted of blood. The receptors here all came from a woman aged 45-60 years with Graves' ophthalmopathy. Both conserved end residues are part of each CDR3. The D gene is left open where the match is weak. Part of the rows lack a size; the others show once, few, many or a class for expanded clones.

J gene,V gene,clone size,D gene,CDR3 DNA,CDR3 protein
TRBJ2-1,TRBV20-1,few,TRBD2,TGCAGTGCTAGAGAAGGTAGCGGGAGCTACAATGAGCAGTTCTTC,CSAREGSGSYNEQFF
TRBJ1-5,TRBV12-3/TRBV12-4,few,NA,TGTGCCAGCATGGGGACAAGAAATCAGCCCCAGCATTTT,CASMGTRNQPQHF
TRBJ1-1,TRBV28,many,NA,TGTGCCAGCACCTCACCAGGGGCGTGGAACACTGAAGCTTTCTTT,CASTSPGAWNTEAFF
TRBJ2-2,TRBV20-1,many,NA,TGCAGTGCCAAGGAGGGCTCGAACACCGGGGAGCTGTTTTTT,CSAKEGSNTGELFF
TRBJ2-1,TRBV7-2,few,TRBD1,TGTGCCAGCAGCTTTCACGTCACTAGCCGGGACAGGACCTCCCATGAGCAGTTCTTC,CASSFHVTSRDRTSHEQFF
TRBJ2-7,TRBV7-3,few,NA,TGTGCCAGCAGCTTAACCCCCGACAGTTACTACGAGCAGTACTTC,CASSLTPDSYYEQYF
TRBJ2-1,TRBV5-4,many,NA,TGTGCCAGCCGACCCAGCGGGACAGGCCCCTACAATGAGCAGTTCTTC,CASRPSGTGPYNEQFF
TRBJ2-5,TRBV20-1,many,NA,TGCAGTGCTAGAGCGCTGAGCGGACAAGAGATCCAGTACTTC,CSARALSGQEIQYF
TRBJ2-7,TRBV27,few,NA,TGTGCCAGCAGCATCCTCGGCGAGCAGTACTTC,CASSILGEQYF
TRBJ2-3,TRBV7-3,NA,TRBD2,TGTGCCAGCAGCTTAATAGCGGGAGAGTCGTCGGATACGCAGTATTTT,CASSLIAGESSDTQYF